This TCR beta chain was obtained from a study of blood T cell repertoires in COVID-19. Study-level information: COVID-19 samples, acute and convalescent, were from the United States, Italy and Spain. Sample material is recorded as cDNA or gDNA derived from T cells, B-cell-depleted T cells, or PBMCs.

In the authors' workflow: Amplifying reference gene primers gave estimates of nucleated cell counts. TCRdb's table, derived via immunoSEQ multiplex PCR, lists solely in-frame clones and lacks some. V, J and clone size were drawn from that table, and D and trimming were deduced from the DNA. The top ten clones hold roughly 7.9% of a sample with about 110,000 clones, roughly 88% of them seen once. The CDR3 length is 15 residues. V was clipped by 0 bases and J by 4 bases; unmatched bases: 9. Germline CDR1 and CDR2: SQVTM and ANQGSEA. The V gene is TRBV29-1, the J gene TRBJ2-7, with 7 positions matching TRBD1. Sequencing was carried out using peripheral blood. The sequence was collected from an elderly woman with active or convalescent COVID-19. The CDR3 nucleotides are TGCAGCGTTGAAGAACCGTCCAGGGGGAGTTACGAGCAGTACTTC. Protein: CSVEEPSRGSYEQYF.